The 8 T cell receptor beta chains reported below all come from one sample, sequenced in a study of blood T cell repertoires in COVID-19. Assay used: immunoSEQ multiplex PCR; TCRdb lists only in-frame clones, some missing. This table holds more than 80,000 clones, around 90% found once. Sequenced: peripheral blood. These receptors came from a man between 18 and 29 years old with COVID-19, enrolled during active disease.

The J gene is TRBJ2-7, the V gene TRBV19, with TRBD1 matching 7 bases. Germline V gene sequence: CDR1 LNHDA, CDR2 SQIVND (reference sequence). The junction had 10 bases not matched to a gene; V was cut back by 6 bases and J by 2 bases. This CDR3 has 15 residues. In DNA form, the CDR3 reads TGTGCCAGTAGAACTTCCGGGACAGTTACCTACGAGCAGTACTTC. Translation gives CASRTSGTVTYEQYF.

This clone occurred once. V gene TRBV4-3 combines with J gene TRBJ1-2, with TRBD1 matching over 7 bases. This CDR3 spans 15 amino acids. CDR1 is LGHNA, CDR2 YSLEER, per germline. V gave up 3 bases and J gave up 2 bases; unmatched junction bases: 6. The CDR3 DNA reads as TGCGCCAGCAGCCAGACGGGGACAGCGAACTATGGCTACACCTTC. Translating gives CASSQTGTANYGYTF.

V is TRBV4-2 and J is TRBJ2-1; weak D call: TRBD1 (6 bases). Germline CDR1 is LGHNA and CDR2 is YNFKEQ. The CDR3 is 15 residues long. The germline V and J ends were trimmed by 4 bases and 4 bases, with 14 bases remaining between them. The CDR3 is CASSPLGAAYNEQFF. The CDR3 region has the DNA TGTGCCAGCAGCCCCCTGGGGGCGGCTTACAATGAGCAGTTCTTC.

CDR3 sequence reads: CASSEGRDSGIKKLFF. The CDR3 region has the DNA TGTGCCAGCAGCGAAGGTCGGGACAGTGGTATAAAAAAACTGTTTTTT. The V call is TRBV9, the J call TRBJ1-4; 7 bases are a match to TRBD1. This CDR3 contains 16 residues. Germline-derived CDR1 and CDR2 are SGDLS and YYNGEE. With V trimmed by 3 bases and J by 9 bases, 14 bases remained unmatched.

The CDR3 nucleotides read TGTGCCAGCAGTAGACTAGCGGGAAGGACCGGGGAGCTGTTTTTT. It codes for CASSRLAGRTGELFF. The V call is TRBV6-5, the J call TRBJ2-2; 11 bases fit TRBD2. This CDR3 has 15 amino acids. After removal of 5 bases from V and 5 bases from J, the junction contained 4 bases not matched to a gene. Per germline, CDR1 MNHEY and CDR2 SVGAGI.

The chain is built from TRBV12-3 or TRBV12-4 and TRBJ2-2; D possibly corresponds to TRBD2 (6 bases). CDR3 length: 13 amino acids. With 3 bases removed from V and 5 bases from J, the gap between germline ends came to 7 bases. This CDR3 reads CASSFGGTGELFF. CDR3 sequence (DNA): TGTGCCAGCAGTTTTGGAGGGACCGGGGAGCTGTTTTTT.

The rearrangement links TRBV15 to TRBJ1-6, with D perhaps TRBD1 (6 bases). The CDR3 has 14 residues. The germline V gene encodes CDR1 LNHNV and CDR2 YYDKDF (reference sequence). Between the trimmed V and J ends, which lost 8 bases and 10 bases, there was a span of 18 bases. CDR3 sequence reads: CATGDTGPGSPLHF. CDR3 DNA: TGTGCCACCGGTGACACAGGGCCGGGATCACCCCTCCACTTT.

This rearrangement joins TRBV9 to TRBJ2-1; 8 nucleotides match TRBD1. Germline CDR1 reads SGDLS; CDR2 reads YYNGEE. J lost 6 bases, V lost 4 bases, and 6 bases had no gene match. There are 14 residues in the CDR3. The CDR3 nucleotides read TGTGCCAGCAGCCCAACGGACAGGGCCAATGAGCAGTTCTTC. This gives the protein CASSPTDRANEQFF.